This is a list of T cell receptor beta chains from one sample in a study of beta chain features in type 1 diabetes. Profiling relied on immunoSEQ multiplex PCR, and the TCRdb table lists in-frame clones only, not all of them. Counted here are some 330,000 clones, roughly 12% occurring once; the ten biggest clones make up 0.0095% to 0.012%. The sample taken for sequencing was naive CD4+ T cells from blood. These receptors came from a woman aged 18-35 years with type 1 diabetes. Each CDR3 is given with its conserved first and last residue. A D gene is named only where the DNA matches it firmly. Some rows mark clone size as missing; the rest say once, few, many or name a class of expanded clone.

D gene	V gene	clone size	J gene	CDR3 DNA	CDR3 protein
NA	TRBV5-1	few	TRBJ2-6	TGCGCCAGTGGGAACAGGGCAGTCTCTGGGGCCAACGTCCTGACTTTC	CASGNRAVSGANVLTF
NA	TRBV29-1	few	TRBJ1-2	TGCAGCGTTAGCCGACAGTCCTATGGCTACACCTTC	CSVSRQSYGYTF
NA	TRBV5-6	NA	TRBJ2-1	TGTGCCAGCAGCTTGTATTCTTCCTACAATGAGCAGTTCTTC	CASSLYSSYNEQFF
NA	TRBV5-1	few	TRBJ2-1	TGCGCCAGCAGCTTGGCATACAATGAGCAGTTCTTC	CASSLAYNEQFF
NA	TRBV29-1	few	TRBJ2-2	TGCAGCGTTGGACAGGTATCGAACACCGGGGAGCTGTTTTTT	CSVGQVSNTGELFF
NA	TRBV19	few	TRBJ2-7	TGTGCCAGTAGTAGCGGACAGTTAATCTACGAGCAGTACTTC	CASSSGQLIYEQYF
TRBD1	TRBV29-1	NA	TRBJ1-2	TGCAGCTCTGCCCCGGGACAGGGAGCCTATGGCTACACCTTC	CSSAPGQGAYGYTF
TRBD1	TRBV30	NA	TRBJ1-2	TGTGCCTGGAGGTACAGGGGGTCCTATGGCTACACCTTC	CAWRYRGSYGYTF
NA	TRBV7-2	few	TRBJ1-5	TGTGCCAGCAGCGATAGATGGGGGGGGGATCAGCCCCAGCATTTT	CASSDRWGGDQPQHF
NA	TRBV21-1	few	TRBJ2-1	TGTGCCAGCAGCAAATCCGGCCTAGCGGGAAACTGCGGCAGCTCCTACAATGAGCAGTTCTTC	CASSKSGLAGNCGSSYNEQFF
NA	TRBV9	NA	TRBJ2-1	TGTGCCAGCAGACCGGGGGTTAGCTCCTACAATGAGCAGTTCTTC	CASRPGVSSYNEQFF
NA	TRBV27	NA	TRBJ2-3	TGTGCCAGCACCCCCCGCGGGACCCCAGGCGCAGATACGCAGTATTTT	CASTPRGTPGADTQYF
NA	TRBV9	NA	TRBJ1-5	TGTGCCAGCAGCCAGGGTAATCAGCCCCAGCATTTT	CASSQGNQPQHF
NA	TRBV7-2	NA	TRBJ1-2	TGTGCCAGCAGCACGCAGACAGGTCGCGACTATGGCTACACCTTC	CASSTQTGRDYGYTF
NA	TRBV7-9	NA	TRBJ2-7	TGTGCCAGCAGCTATCTGAGGGGAGGGGGATACGAGCAGTACTTC	CASSYLRGGGYEQYF
TRBD2	TRBV11-2	NA	TRBJ2-1	TGTGCCAGCAGCCTGGGACTAGCGGACAATGAGCAGTTCTTC	CASSLGLADNEQFF
NA	TRBV6-5	NA	TRBJ1-2	TGTGCCAGCAGTTACTCGTATCGGAGGGATCGTGGCTACACCTTC	CASSYSYRRDRGYTF
TRBD2	TRBV5-1	NA	TRBJ2-1	TGCGCCAGCAGCATGGGACTAGCGGGATACTACAATGAGCAGTTCTTC	CASSMGLAGYYNEQFF
TRBD1	TRBV5-4	NA	TRBJ1-2	TGTGCCAGCAGCGTACTTACAGGGGGCTATGGCTACACCTTC	CASSVLTGGYGYTF
NA	TRBV2	few	TRBJ2-7	TGTGCCAGCAGTGCACCTAATCCTTACGAGCAGTACTTC	CASSAPNPYEQYF
NA	TRBV11-2	NA	TRBJ2-3	TGTGCCAGCAGCTTAGGAGGTCAAGCAGATACGCAGTATTTT	CASSLGGQADTQYF
NA	TRBV28	NA	TRBJ1-2	TGTGCCAGCAGTCAGTTTGACAACTTTCCCTATGGCTACACCTTC	CASSQFDNFPYGYTF
NA	TRBV7-9	few	TRBJ2-7	TGTGCCAGCAGCCCCTCAGGTTTCAGCGAGCAGTACTTC	CASSPSGFSEQYF
NA	TRBV9	NA	TRBJ2-3	TGTGCCAGCAGCGGGGAGGCTGTATCAGATACGCAGTATTTT	CASSGEAVSDTQYF
NA	TRBV9	NA	TRBJ2-7	TGTGCCAGCAGCGTAGCTGCGTCCTACGAGCAGTACTTC	CASSVAASYEQYF
TRBD1	TRBV6-5	few	TRBJ2-1	TGTGCCAGCAGCCTGACAGGGGATGAGCAGTTCTTC	CASSLTGDEQFF
NA	TRBV6-1	NA	TRBJ2-3	TGTGCCAGCAGTTCGAGCAGGGGAGGGCCAGATACGCAGTATTTT	CASSSSRGGPDTQYF
NA	TRBV2	NA	TRBJ1-1	TGTGCCGGAGAGCGGGGGGGCACTGAAGCTTTCTTT	CAGERGGTEAFF
TRBD1	TRBV7-2	NA	TRBJ1-2	TGTGCCAGCAGTACTAGACAGGGGAGCTATGGCTACACCTTC	CASSTRQGSYGYTF
NA	TRBV30	few	TRBJ1-5	TGTGCCTGGAGTGGGGGGGAGGGTCAGCCCCAGCATTTT	CAWSGGEGQPQHF
TRBD2	TRBV10-3	NA	TRBJ2-5	TGTGCCATCAAGGCTAGCGGGGCCAAGGAGACCCAGTACTTC	CAIKASGAKETQYF
TRBD1	TRBV4-3	NA	TRBJ2-3	TGCGCCAGCAGCTACCAGGCCCCAGGGGGCGGACGGGATACGCAGTATTTT	CASSYQAPGGGRDTQYF
TRBD1	TRBV4-3	NA	TRBJ2-2	TGCGCCAGCAGCCAAGAACGGGGACAGGGGGGGATCGGGGAGCTGTTTTTT	CASSQERGQGGIGELFF
TRBD2	TRBV27	few	TRBJ2-2	TGTGCCAGCAGTGCGGGACTAGCGGGGGTTTGGACCGGGGAGCTGTTTTTT	CASSAGLAGVWTGELFF
NA	TRBV15	NA	TRBJ1-5	TGTGCCACCAGCAGACAGGTGAATCAGCCCCAGCATTTT	CATSRQVNQPQHF
TRBD1	TRBV5-8	NA	TRBJ2-1	TGTGCCAGCAGCTTGGGGCGGGACAGGGCTTCGGATGAGCAGTTCTTC	CASSLGRDRASDEQFF
NA	TRBV29-1	few	TRBJ1-1	TGCAGCGGAACTCTAGGACAGTACGAAGCTTTCTTT	CSGTLGQYEAFF
TRBD2	TRBV7-8	NA	TRBJ2-1	TGTGCCAGCAGCTTATTTATTGCGGGAGAAGGCAATGAGCAGTTCTTC	CASSLFIAGEGNEQFF
NA	TRBV25-1	NA	TRBJ2-1	TGTGCCAGCAGTGACCCCAGGGGCCGGGAGCAGTTCTTC	CASSDPRGREQFF
NA	TRBV5-1	NA	TRBJ2-1	TGCGCCAGCAGTAATCCAGGTGGCAATGAGCAGTTCTTC	CASSNPGGNEQFF
TRBD1	TRBV30	few	TRBJ2-1	TGTGCCTGGAGGCCTCCCAGGGGGCGCTACAATGAGCAGTTCTTC	CAWRPPRGRYNEQFF
TRBD2	TRBV29-1	NA	TRBJ2-5	TGCAGCGGCGGACTAGGCCACCAAGAGACCCAGTACTTC	CSGGLGHQETQYF
NA	TRBV5-6	few	TRBJ2-7	TGTGCCAGCAGCTTGGAGGCAGGGTTGGTGGCCTACGAGCAGTACTTC	CASSLEAGLVAYEQYF
TRBD2	TRBV19	few	TRBJ2-5	TGTGCCAGTAGCCCACCCGGGACTAGCGGGGCAGAGACCCAGTACTTC	CASSPPGTSGAETQYF
NA	TRBV9	few	TRBJ1-2	TGTGCCAGCAGCCCGCGCCCAGGGGACTATGGCTACACCTTC	CASSPRPGDYGYTF
TRBD2	TRBV10-3	NA	TRBJ2-3	TGTGCCATCAGCTCGAGCGGGAGGATAGATACGCAGTATTTT	CAISSSGRIDTQYF
TRBD1	TRBV30	NA	TRBJ2-7	TGTGCCCGGAGTAGGACAGGAGGTTACGAGCAGTACTTC	CARSRTGGYEQYF
NA	TRBV18	NA	TRBJ1-1	TGTGCCAGCTCACCACAGGGGCTGAACACTGAAGCTTTCTTT	CASSPQGLNTEAFF
NA	TRBV6-1	NA	TRBJ2-3	TGTGCCAGCAGTGAAATGAGGGATACGCAGTATTTT	CASSEMRDTQYF
TRBD1	TRBV10-3	few	TRBJ1-2	TGTGCCATCACTGGGGACAGGGGATTGGATGGCTACACCTTC	CAITGDRGLDGYTF
TRBD2	TRBV11-1	NA	TRBJ2-3	TGTGCCAGCAGCCGCGGGACTAGCGCCGCAGATACGCAGTATTTT	CASSRGTSAADTQYF